The rows below give T cell receptor beta chains drawn from one sample of a study of brain metastases from non-small cell lung cancer. Generated by immunoSEQ multiplex PCR, the TCRdb table keeps only in-frame clones and is missing some. This sample yields some 1,000 clones, of which around 82% are seen a single time; more than 13% belongs to the top ten. Sequenced material: tissue from a brain metastasis. The receptors here all came from a donor aged 40 or older with non-small cell lung cancer. CDR3s include the opening cysteine and the closing phenylalanine or tryptophan. D genes are given only for firm matches. Only part of the rows carry a size: once, few, many, or a class if the clone is expanded.

.	TRBV18	TRBJ1-2	once	TGTGCCAGCTCACCAGGCAGCGGAAGAGCTAACTATGGCTACACCTTC	CASSPGSGRANYGYTF
.	TRBV3-1/TRBV3-2	TRBJ1-1	.	TGTGCCAGCAGCCAGTTACAGGGGAACACTGAAGCTTTCTTT	CASSQLQGNTEAFF
TRBD1	TRBV18	TRBJ1-4	.	TGTGCCAGCTCACTCTCCCGGGACAGGGGCGGAGAAAAACTGTTTTTT	CASSLSRDRGGEKLFF
TRBD2	TRBV3-1/TRBV3-2	TRBJ2-1	.	TGTGCCAGCAGCCCTTCACTAGCGGGAGTAGGTGAGCAGTTCTTC	CASSPSLAGVGEQFF
TRBD2	TRBV5-1	TRBJ2-5	.	TGCGCCAGCAGCGGAAGCGGGAGGCAAGAGACCCAGTACTTC	CASSGSGRQETQYF
TRBD2	TRBV19	TRBJ2-1	.	TGTGCCAGTAGTATAGCGGGAGGCCTTAGCTCCTACAATGAGCAGTTCTTC	CASSIAGGLSSYNEQFF
.	TRBV5-1	TRBJ2-3	.	TGCGCCAGCAGCCAGAAGGGGTCCTTCACAGATACGCAGTATTTT	CASSQKGSFTDTQYF
TRBD1	TRBV28	TRBJ1-1	.	TGTGCCATCAAACAGGGGGCGCTTAAAACTGAAGCTTTCTTT	CAIKQGALKTEAFF
.	TRBV6-6	TRBJ2-2	.	TGTGCCAGCGATCGAGACACCGGGGAGCTGTTTTTT	CASDRDTGELFF
.	TRBV11-1	TRBJ2-1	.	TGTGCCAGCAGCACGCCGGGCGGGCCGGGGTTCTTC	CASSTPGGPGFF
TRBD1	TRBV4-1	TRBJ2-1	.	TGCGCCAGCAGCCAGTTCTCCGGGACAGGGTTGAATGAGCAGTTCTTC	CASSQFSGTGLNEQFF
TRBD2	TRBV2	TRBJ2-1	.	TGTGCCAGCAGTGCAAGCGGGAACTACAATGAGCAGTTCTTC	CASSASGNYNEQFF
.	TRBV11-3	TRBJ2-1	.	TGTGCCAGCAGCTTAGAGGGGAGCTCCTACAATGAGCAGTTCTTC	CASSLEGSSYNEQFF
.	TRBV5-6	TRBJ1-1	.	TGTGCCAGCAGCGTGGACGCGGCCACTGAAGCTTTCTTT	CASSVDAATEAFF
.	TRBV2	TRBJ2-7	.	TGTGCCAGCAGTGATAGAGGGCCGGGCCCGATTGCCTACGAGCAGTACTTC	CASSDRGPGPIAYEQYF
.	TRBV25-1	TRBJ2-7	.	TGTGCCAGCAGTGGAGGGAGGGAGCAGTACTTC	CASSGGREQYF
.	TRBV29-1	TRBJ1-1	.	TGCAGCGTTTCGGGACACTTTAACACTGAAGCTTTCTTT	CSVSGHFNTEAFF
.	TRBV4-1	TRBJ1-5	.	TGCGCCAGCAGCCAAGATAGGAACGGTAATCAGCCCCAGCATTTT	CASSQDRNGNQPQHF
TRBD1	TRBV28	TRBJ2-3	.	TGTGCCAGCAGTTTGGGACAGTATACGCAGTATTTT	CASSLGQYTQYF
.	TRBV5-6	TRBJ1-5	.	TGTGCCAGCAGCTTCTGGGCGAGGGACAATCAGCCCCAGCATTTT	CASSFWARDNQPQHF
TRBD1	TRBV19	TRBJ2-7	few	TGTGCCAGTAGTCTACAGGGGGCGTCCTACGAGCAGTACTTC	CASSLQGASYEQYF
.	TRBV3-1/TRBV3-2	TRBJ2-1	.	TGTGCCAGCAGCCTCCTTAAGTTGAAGGGGACGCGGAATGAGCAGTTCTTC	CASSLLKLKGTRNEQFF
.	TRBV3-1/TRBV3-2	TRBJ2-1	once	TGTGCCAGCAGCCAAGATCAAGTTAGCTCCTACAATGAGCAGTTCTTC	CASSQDQVSSYNEQFF
.	TRBV6-2/TRBV6-3	TRBJ2-2	.	TGTGCCAGCAGTTATGGCGGGGAGCTGTTTTTT	CASSYGGELFF
.	TRBV4-1	TRBJ2-7	.	TGCGCCAGCAGCCAAGAAAATGGGGGGTCCTACGAGCAGTACTTC	CASSQENGGSYEQYF
.	TRBV19	TRBJ2-2	few	TGTGCCAGTAGTATTGAAAGTCTTGGGGCCGGGGAGCTGTTTTTT	CASSIESLGAGELFF
TRBD1	TRBV7-2	TRBJ1-1	.	TGTGCCAGCAGGCTCCCGGGACAGGGGGTCTTAGTGAACACTGAAGCTTTCTTT	CASRLPGQGVLVNTEAFF
.	TRBV5-1	TRBJ2-7	.	TGCGCCAGCAACTCACGGCAGGGGACCTACGAGCAGTACTTC	CASNSRQGTYEQYF
TRBD2	TRBV7-9	TRBJ2-1	.	TGTGCCAGCAGCTCTTTAGCGGGAGGGGGCAATGAGCAGTTCTTC	CASSSLAGGGNEQFF
.	TRBV6-5	TRBJ1-5	few	TGTGCCAGCACCAGTGGGGGATATAGCAATCAGCCCCAGCATTTT	CASTSGGYSNQPQHF
.	TRBV6-2/TRBV6-3	TRBJ1-2	.	TGTGCCAGCAGCTCCGACAGCTTCTATGGCTACACCTTC	CASSSDSFYGYTF